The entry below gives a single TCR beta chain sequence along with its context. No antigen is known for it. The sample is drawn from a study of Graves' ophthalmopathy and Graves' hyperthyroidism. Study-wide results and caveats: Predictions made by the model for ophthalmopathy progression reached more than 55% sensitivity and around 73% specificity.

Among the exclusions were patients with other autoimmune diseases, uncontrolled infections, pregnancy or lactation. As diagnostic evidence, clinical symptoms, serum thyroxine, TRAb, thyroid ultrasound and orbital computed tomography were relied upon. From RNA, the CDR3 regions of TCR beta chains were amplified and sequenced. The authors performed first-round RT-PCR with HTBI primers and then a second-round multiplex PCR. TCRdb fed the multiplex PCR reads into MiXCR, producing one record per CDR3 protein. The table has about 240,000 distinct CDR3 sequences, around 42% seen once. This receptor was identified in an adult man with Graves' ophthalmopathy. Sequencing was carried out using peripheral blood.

As DNA, the CDR3 is TGTGCCAGCAGTGACGGTTGGGTTCCTGAAGCTTTCTTT. Translation: CASSDGWVPEAFF. This chain links TRBV2 with TRBJ1-1, with D hard to call. This CDR3 contains 13 residues. V lost 3 bases and J 6 bases, leaving 11 bases between the germline ends. Germline V gene data show CDR1 as SNHLY and CDR2 as FYNNEI.